Sequencing of this TCR beta chain was carried out in a study of blood T cells in healthy people across ages. Peripheral blood samples of around 9.8 milliliters were drawn from each donor. A minimum of 5 micrograms of total RNA was extracted per sample. This clonotype was found many times. With a J-beta primer mix and a sample-barcoded 5' primer, a second PCR ran about 7 to 11 cycles. TCRdb called the 5' RACE reads again in MiXCR, with one record for every CDR3 protein. The sample yields 1.6 million or so distinct CDR3 sequences, roughly a third seen once. Germline V gene data show CDR1 as WSHSY and CDR2 as SAAADI. V gave up 3 bases and J gave up 2 bases; unmatched junction bases: 4. CDR3 size: 15 residues.

J is TRBJ2-1 and V is TRBV10-2; 7 bases map to TRBD2. The material sequenced was blood. This clonotype originated in a woman in her 30s in good health. Here the CDR3 reads CASSESAGAYNEQFF. CDR3 bases: TGCGCCAGCAGTGAAAGCGCGGGGGCCTACAATGAGCAGTTCTTC.